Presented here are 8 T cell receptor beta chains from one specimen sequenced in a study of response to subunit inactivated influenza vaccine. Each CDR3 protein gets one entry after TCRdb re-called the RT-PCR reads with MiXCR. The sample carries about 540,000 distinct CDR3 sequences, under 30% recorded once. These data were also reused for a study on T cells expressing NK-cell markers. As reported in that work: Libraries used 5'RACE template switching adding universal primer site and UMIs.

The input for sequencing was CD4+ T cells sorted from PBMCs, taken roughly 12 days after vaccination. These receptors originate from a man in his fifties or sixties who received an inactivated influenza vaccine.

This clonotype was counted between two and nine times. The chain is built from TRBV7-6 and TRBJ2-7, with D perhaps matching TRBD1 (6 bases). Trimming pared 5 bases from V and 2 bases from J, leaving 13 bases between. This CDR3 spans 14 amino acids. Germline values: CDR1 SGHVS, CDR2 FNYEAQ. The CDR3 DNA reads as TGTGCCAGCAGCGTAAGCAGGGGACCCTACGAGCAGTACTTC. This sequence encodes CASSVSRGPYEQYF. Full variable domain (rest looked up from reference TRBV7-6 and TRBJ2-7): GAGVSQSPRYKVTKRGQDVALRCDPISGHVSLYWYRQALGQGPEFLTYFNYEAQQDKSGLPNDRFSAERPEGSISTLTIQRTEQRDSAMYRCASSVSRGPYEQYFGPGTRLTVT.

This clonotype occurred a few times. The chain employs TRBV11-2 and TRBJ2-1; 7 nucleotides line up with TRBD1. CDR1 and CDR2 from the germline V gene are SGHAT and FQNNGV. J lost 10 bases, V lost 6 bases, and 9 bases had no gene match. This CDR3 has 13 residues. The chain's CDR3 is CASRWGRQGEQFF. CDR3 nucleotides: TGTGCCAGCAGATGGGGGCGACAGGGAGAGCAGTTCTTC. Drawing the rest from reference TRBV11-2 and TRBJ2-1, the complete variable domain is EAGVAQSPRYKIIEKRQSVAFWCNPISGHATLYWYQQILGQGPKLLIQFQNNGVVDDSQLPKDRFSAERLKGVDSTLKIQPAKLEDSAVYLCASRWGRQGEQFFGPGTRLTVL.

This CDR3 reads CASSVRAVNTEAFF. The CDR3 nucleotides read TGTGCCAGCAGTGTGAGGGCGGTGAACACTGAAGCTTTCTTT. The V and J genes are TRBV2 and TRBJ1-1; D unclear. Trimming removed 4 bases at V and 0 bases at J, with 9 bases between. The germline V gene has CDR1 SNHLY and CDR2 FYNNEI. The CDR3 spans 14 residues.

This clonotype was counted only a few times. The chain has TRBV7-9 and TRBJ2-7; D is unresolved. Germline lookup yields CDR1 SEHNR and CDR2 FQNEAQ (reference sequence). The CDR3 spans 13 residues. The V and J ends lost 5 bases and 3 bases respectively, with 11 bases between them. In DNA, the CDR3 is TGTGCCAGCAGCAACACAGATATCTACGAGCAGTACTTC. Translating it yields CASSNTDIYEQYF.

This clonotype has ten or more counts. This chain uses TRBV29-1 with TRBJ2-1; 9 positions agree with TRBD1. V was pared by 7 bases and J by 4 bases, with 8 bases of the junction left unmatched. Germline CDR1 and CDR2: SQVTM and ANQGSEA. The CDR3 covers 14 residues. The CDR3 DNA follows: TGCAGCGGTCGCGACAGGGGGTTATACAATGAGCAGTTCTTC. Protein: CSGRDRGLYNEQFF.

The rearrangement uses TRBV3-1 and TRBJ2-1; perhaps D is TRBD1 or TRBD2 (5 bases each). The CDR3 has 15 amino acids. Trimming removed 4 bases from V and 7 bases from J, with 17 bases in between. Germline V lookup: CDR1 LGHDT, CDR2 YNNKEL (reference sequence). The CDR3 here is CASSLRGSGWNEQFF. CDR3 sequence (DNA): TGTGCCAGCAGCCTCCGGGGCTCAGGGTGGAATGAGCAGTTCTTC.

The chain's CDR3 is CASSSYFTYATYNEQFF. CDR3 bases: TGTGCCAGCAGCTCCTATTTTACCTACGCGACCTACAATGAGCAGTTCTTC. The chain links TRBV7-9 to TRBJ2-1, with D hard to call. V lost 4 bases and J 2 bases, leaving 18 bases between the germline ends. The germline V gene encodes CDR1 SEHNR and CDR2 FQNEAQ (reference sequence). The length of the CDR3 is 17 residues.

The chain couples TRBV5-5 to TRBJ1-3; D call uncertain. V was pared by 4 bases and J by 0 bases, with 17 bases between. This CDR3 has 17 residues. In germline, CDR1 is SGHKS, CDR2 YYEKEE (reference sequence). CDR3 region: CASSRGTSPSSGNTIYF. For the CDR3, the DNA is TGTGCCAGCAGCCGGGGAACCAGTCCCTCCTCTGGAAACACCATATATTTT.